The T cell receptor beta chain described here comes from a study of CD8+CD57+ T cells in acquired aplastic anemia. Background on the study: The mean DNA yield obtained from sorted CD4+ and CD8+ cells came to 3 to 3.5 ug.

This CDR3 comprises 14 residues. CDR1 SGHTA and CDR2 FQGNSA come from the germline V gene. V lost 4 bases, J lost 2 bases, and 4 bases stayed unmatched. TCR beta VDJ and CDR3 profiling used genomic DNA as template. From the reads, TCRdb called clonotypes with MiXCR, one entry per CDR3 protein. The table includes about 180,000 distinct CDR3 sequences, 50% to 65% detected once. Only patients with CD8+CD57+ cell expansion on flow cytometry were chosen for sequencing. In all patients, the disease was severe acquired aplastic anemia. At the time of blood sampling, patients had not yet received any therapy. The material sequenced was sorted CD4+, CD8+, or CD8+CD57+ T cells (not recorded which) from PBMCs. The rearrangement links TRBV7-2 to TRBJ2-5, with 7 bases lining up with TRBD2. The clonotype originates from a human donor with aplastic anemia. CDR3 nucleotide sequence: TGTGCCAGCAGCTGGATCGGGGGGCAAGAGACCCAGTACTTC. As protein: CASSWIGGQETQYF. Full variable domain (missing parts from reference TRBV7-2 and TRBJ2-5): GAGVSQSPSNKVTEKGKDVELRCDPISGHTALYWYRQSLGQGLEFLIYFQGNSAPDKSGLPSDRFSAERTGGSVSTLTIQRTQQEDSAVYLCASSWIGGQETQYFGPGTRLLVL.